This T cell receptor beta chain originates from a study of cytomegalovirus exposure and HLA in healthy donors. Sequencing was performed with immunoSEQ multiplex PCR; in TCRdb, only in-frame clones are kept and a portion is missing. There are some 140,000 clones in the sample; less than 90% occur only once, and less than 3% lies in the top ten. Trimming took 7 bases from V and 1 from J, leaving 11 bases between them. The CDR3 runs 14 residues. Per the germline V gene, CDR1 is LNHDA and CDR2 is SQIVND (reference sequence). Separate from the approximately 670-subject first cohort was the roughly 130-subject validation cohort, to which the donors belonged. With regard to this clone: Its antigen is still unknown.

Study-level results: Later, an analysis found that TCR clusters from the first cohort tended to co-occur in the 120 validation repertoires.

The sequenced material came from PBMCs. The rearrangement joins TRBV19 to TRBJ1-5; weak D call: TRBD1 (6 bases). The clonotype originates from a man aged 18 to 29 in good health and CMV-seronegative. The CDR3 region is CASKGGQSNQPQHF. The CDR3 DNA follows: TGTGCCAGTAAAGGGGGTCAGAGCAATCAGCCCCAGCATTTT.